This TCR beta chain is from a study of T cell responses to AZD1222 COVID-19 vaccine. Data came from immunoSEQ multiplex PCR; TCRdb stores just in-frame clones and leaves some out. The profile shows around 250,000 clones, 93% of them singletons. As regards this clone: Antigen: not known.

Overall study results and limits: Donors, mostly white British, included more females; clonal diversity was possibly underestimated. Regions 160-218 and 743-854 held dominance among vaccine-associated CD4 TCRs, which spanned spike. Repertoires were collected only later (after the peak T cell response had occurred).

The V gene lost 7 bases and the J gene lost 2 bases, with 11 bases spanning the gap. This CDR3 has 12 amino acids. Germline CDR1 is SQVTM and CDR2 is ANQGSEA. The sequence derives from an adult in good health. The V gene is TRBV29-1, the J gene TRBJ1-1, with a possible D match to TRBD1 (6 bases). The sequenced sample was peripheral blood, obtained on day 0 of AZD1222 vaccination. The CDR3: CSAPTGNTEAFF. The DNA of the CDR3 is TGCAGCGCCCCGACAGGCAACACTGAAGCTTTCTTT.